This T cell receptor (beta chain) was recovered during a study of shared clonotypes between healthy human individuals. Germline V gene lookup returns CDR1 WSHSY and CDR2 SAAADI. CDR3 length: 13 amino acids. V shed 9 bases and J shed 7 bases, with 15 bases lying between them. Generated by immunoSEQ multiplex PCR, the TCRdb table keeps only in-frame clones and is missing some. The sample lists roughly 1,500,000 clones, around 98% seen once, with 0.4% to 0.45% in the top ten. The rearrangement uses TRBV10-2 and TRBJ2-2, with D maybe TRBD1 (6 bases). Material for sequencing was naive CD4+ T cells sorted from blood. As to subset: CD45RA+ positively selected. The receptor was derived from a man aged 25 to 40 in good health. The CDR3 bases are TGCGCCAGTAACCGAAGGGGGAGCGGGGAGCTGTTTTTT. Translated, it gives CASNRRGSGELFF.